The subject of this entry is one T cell receptor (beta chain). The sample comes from a study of control samples from healthy donors and cancer patients. Generated by immunoSEQ multiplex PCR, the TCRdb table keeps only in-frame clones and is missing some. The table includes some 89,000 clones, around 85% detected once. The source material was blood. The clonotype was recovered from a woman in her forties in good health.

For the CDR3, the DNA is TGTGCCAGCTCACAAAGCCAAGTGTGGGCCACAGATACGCAGTATTTT. It yields the protein CASSQSQVWATDTQYF. V usage is TRBV18 and J usage is TRBJ2-3; D not certain. V lost 4 bases, J lost 2 bases, and 16 bases lay in between. Germline lookup yields CDR1 KGHSH and CDR2 LQKENI. The CDR3 has 16 amino acids.